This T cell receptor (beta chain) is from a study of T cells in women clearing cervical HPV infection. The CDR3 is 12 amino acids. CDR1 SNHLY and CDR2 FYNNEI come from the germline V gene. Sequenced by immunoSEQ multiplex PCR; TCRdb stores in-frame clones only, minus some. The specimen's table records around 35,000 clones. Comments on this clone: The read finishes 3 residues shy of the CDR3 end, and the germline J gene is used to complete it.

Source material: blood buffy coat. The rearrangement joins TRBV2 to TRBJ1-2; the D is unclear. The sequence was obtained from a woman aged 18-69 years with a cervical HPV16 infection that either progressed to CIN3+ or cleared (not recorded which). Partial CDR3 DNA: TGTGCCAGCAGTGGGCTGTACAATGAC. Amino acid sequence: CASSGLYND. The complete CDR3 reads CASSGLYNDYTF.